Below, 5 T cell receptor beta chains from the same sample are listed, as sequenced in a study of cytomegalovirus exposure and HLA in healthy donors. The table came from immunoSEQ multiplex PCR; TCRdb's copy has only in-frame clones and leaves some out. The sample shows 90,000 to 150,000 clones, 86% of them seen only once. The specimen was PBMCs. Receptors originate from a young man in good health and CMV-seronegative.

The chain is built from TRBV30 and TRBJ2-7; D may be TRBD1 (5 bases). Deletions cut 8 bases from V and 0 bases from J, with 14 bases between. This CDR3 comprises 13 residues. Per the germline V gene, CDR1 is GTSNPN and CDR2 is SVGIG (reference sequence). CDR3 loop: CASTGYSSYEQYF. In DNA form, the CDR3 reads TGTGCCAGTACAGGCTACAGCTCCTACGAGCAGTACTTC.

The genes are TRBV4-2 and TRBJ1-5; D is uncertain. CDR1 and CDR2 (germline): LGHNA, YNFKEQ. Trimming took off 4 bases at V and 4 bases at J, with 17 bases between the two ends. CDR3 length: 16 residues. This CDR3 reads CASSPGFPAVNQPQHF. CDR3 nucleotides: TGTGCCAGCAGCCCCGGTTTTCCTGCGGTAAATCAGCCCCAGCATTTT.

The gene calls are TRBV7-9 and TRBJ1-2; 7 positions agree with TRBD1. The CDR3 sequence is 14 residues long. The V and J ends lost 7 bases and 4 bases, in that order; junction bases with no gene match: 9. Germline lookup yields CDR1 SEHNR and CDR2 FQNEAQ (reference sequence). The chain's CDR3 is CASIRSTGPYGYTF. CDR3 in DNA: TGTGCCAGCATTCGATCGACAGGGCCCTATGGCTACACCTTC.

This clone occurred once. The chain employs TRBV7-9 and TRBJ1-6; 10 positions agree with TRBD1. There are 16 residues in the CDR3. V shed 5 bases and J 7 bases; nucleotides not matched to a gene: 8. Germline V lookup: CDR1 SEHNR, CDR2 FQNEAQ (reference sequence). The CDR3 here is CASSTIPGQGNSPLHF. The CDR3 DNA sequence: TGTGCCAGCAGCACGATACCGGGACAGGGGAATTCACCCCTCCACTTT. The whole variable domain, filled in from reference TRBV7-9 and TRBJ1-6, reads DTGVSQNPRHKITKRGQNVTFRCDPISEHNRLYWYRQTLGQGPEFLTYFQNEAQLEKSRLLSDRFSAERPKGSFSTLEIQRTEQGDSAMYLCASSTIPGQGNSPLHFGNGTRLTVT.

The CDR3 sequence is CASSNDRVSGNTIYF. The CDR3 nucleotides read TGTGCCAGCAGCAACGACAGAGTCTCTGGAAACACCATATATTTT. V usage is TRBV9 and J usage is TRBJ1-3; D might be TRBD1 (5 bases). The CDR3 contains 15 residues. The germline V gene encodes CDR1 SGDLS and CDR2 YYNGEE. Deletions cut 4 bases from V and 0 bases from J, with 11 bases between.